What follows are 9 T cell receptor beta chains derived from one specimen sequenced in a study of T cell responses to AZD1222 COVID-19 vaccine. Measured with immunoSEQ multiplex PCR; TCRdb has only the in-frame clones, and not every one. Counted here are approximately 77,000 clones, 92% occurring once; the ten biggest clones make up approximately 5%. The input for sequencing was peripheral blood, taken 28 days after the second AZD1222 dose. These receptors were taken from an adult who received the AZD1222 COVID-19 vaccine.

The chain has TRBV3-1 (or the pseudogene TRBV3-2) and TRBJ2-1; 9 nucleotides agree with TRBD1. The CDR3 loop spans 15 amino acids. CDR1 and CDR2 from the germline V gene are LGHDT and YNNKEL (reference sequence). V trimming: 3 bases; J trimming: 6 bases; junction bases outside the gene matches: 6. This chain's CDR3 is CASSQNTGGPNEQFF. Here the CDR3 DNA reads TGTGCCAGCAGCCAGAATACAGGGGGCCCCAATGAGCAGTTCTTC.

This clone appeared a few times. This rearrangement joins TRBV12-3 or TRBV12-4 to TRBJ2-3; D call uncertain. V lost 6 bases and J lost 6, with 13 bases in between. This CDR3 has 13 residues. CDR3 sequence (DNA): TGTGCCAGCAGCCATGCCCCCGGTGATACGCAGTATTTT. This sequence encodes CASSHAPGDTQYF.

This chain uses TRBV24-1 with TRBJ1-5; D remains unclear. CDR1 KGHDR and CDR2 SFDVKD come from the germline V gene. The CDR3 consists of 14 residues. Here the CDR3 reads CAFNGEWSNQPQHF. DNA of the CDR3: TGTGCATTTAATGGGGAGTGGAGCAATCAGCCCCAGCATTTT.

This chain connects TRBV11-2 to TRBJ2-3; D may be TRBD2 (6 bases). Germline V gene lookup returns CDR1 SGHAT and CDR2 FQNNGV. The CDR3 extends over 16 amino acids. The V and J ends lost 0 bases and 0 bases respectively, with 10 bases between them. CDR3 amino acids: CASSLDGSGSTDTQYF. CDR3 DNA sequence: TGTGCCAGCAGCTTAGATGGTAGCGGAAGCACAGATACGCAGTATTTT.

The chain links TRBV19 to TRBJ2-3, with TRBD1 matching over 8 bases. Germline CDR1 reads LNHDA; CDR2 reads SQIVND (reference sequence). CDR3 size: 15 residues. Unmatched junction bases numbered 10, after V lost 6 bases and J lost 5 bases. The chain's CDR3 is CASRLPGGTGDTQYF. CDR3 in DNA: TGTGCCAGTAGACTTCCAGGGGGGACAGGAGATACGCAGTATTTT.

The chain uses TRBV12-3 or TRBV12-4 and TRBJ1-5; D gene unclear. This CDR3 contains 13 residues. V was pared by 5 bases and J by 5 bases, with 10 bases between. CDR3 in DNA: TGTGCCAGCAGTCTTGACACCTATCAGCCCCAGCATTTT. This codes for CASSLDTYQPQHF.

This chain uses TRBV29-1 with TRBJ2-5, with 8 bases matching TRBD2. Germline loops: CDR1 SQVTM, CDR2 ANQGSEA. CDR3 size: 14 residues. Trimming took 4 bases from V and 4 from J; bases not matched to a gene: 8. The CDR3 reads CSVAPAGARETQYF. CDR3 nucleotide sequence: TGCAGCGTTGCTCCAGCGGGAGCGAGAGAGACCCAGTACTTC.

This chain connects TRBV4-2 to TRBJ2-1; D is tentatively TRBD1 or TRBD2 (6 bases each). The V end lost 4 bases, the J end lost 1 base, and 14 bases lay between the germline ends. Looked up from germline, CDR1 is LGHNA and CDR2 is YNFKEQ. The CDR3 spans 16 residues. CDR3 sequence: CASSPGAGGSYNEQFF. The CDR3 coding sequence is TGTGCCAGCAGCCCAGGGGCCGGGGGTTCCTACAATGAGCAGTTCTTC.

The chain joins TRBV19 to TRBJ2-3, with 8 bases identical to TRBD2. Looked up from germline, CDR1 is LNHDA and CDR2 is SQIVND (reference sequence). This CDR3 is 17 amino acids long. Trimming cost V 5 bases and J 2 bases; bases outside gene matches: 12. The DNA of the CDR3 is TGTGCCAGTAGTTCGGACGTCGCGGGAGGAAACACAGATACGCAGTATTTT. As protein: CASSSDVAGGNTDTQYF.